This T cell receptor beta chain was sequenced for a study of OX40 agonist ivuxolimab in advanced cancers. Sequencing used immunoSEQ multiplex PCR; TCRdb keeps in-frame clones, though not all of them. Of around 51,000 clones in the sample, just under 90% were seen once. Germline CDR1 and CDR2: SNHLY and FYNNEI. Trimming left V 6 bases short and J 6 bases short, with 12 bases between. This CDR3 has 13 amino acids. Sampled blood was obtained at baseline, cycle 4 day 1, and cycle 7 day 1. This sequence originates from an adult with an advanced solid tumor such as melanoma, head and neck, liver or kidney cancer. This chain uses TRBV2 with TRBJ1-5; D perhaps matches TRBD1 (6 bases). The sequencing here drew on CD4+ or CD8+ T cells sorted from blood, taken in a trial of the OX40 agonist ivuxolimab. Here the CDR3 DNA reads TGTGCCAGCAGAGCAGGGGCAACTCAGCCCCAGCATTTT. Translation: CASRAGATQPQHF.